This entry concerns a single T cell receptor beta chain. Its specificity is unknown. This record belongs to a study of shared clonotypes between healthy human individuals. Findings and caveats of the study: Sequencing depth was predicted to influence how clonotypes are shared among donors. What limited the represented genetic and exposure-history diversity was the small number of donors.

The healthy adult donors were HIV-negative and reported no recent acute infections or vaccinations. The CDR3 extends over 16 amino acids. The ends lost 7 bases at V and 6 bases at J; junction bases unmatched: 14. The data were produced by immunoSEQ multiplex PCR, yet TCRdb's version contains in-frame clones alone and is incomplete. The sample records millions of clones, about 92% being singletons. The sequence was collected from a man aged 18 to 35 in good health. Input material: naive CD4+ T cells sorted from blood. Subset given: CD45RA+ positively selected. The chain combines TRBV6-7 with TRBJ2-3; 9 positions match TRBD2. TRBV6-7 is noted as an ORF with a role that remains uncertain. The CDR3 DNA reads TGTGCCAGCACTCTGGGCGGGAGGGCCAATACGGATACGCAGTATTTT. It codes for CASTLGGRANTDTQYF.